This T cell receptor (beta chain) was sequenced in a study of blood T cell repertoires in COVID-19. Study as a whole: Nucleic acid was either cDNA or gDNA, and it came from T cells, B-cell-depleted T cells, or PBMCs.

Per the germline V gene, CDR1 is WSHSY and CDR2 is SAAADI. V dropped 6 bases and J dropped 6; count of bases not matched to a gene: 6. This CDR3 contains 14 residues. Original analysis: Quantification of nucleated cells was approximated via reference gene primer amplification. Sequencing used immunoSEQ multiplex PCR; TCRdb keeps in-frame clones, though not all of them. V, J and clone size reflect that table, while D and trimming were determined from the DNA. Altogether over 150,000 clones are present, around 80% being singletons, with the ten largest covering 15% to 20%. Study members were between about 18 and 95 years old and lived in 24 US regions.

The chain links TRBV10-2 to TRBJ2-2, with 8 bases matching TRBD2. The sequenced sample consisted of PBMCs or T cells enriched from blood (not recorded which). This receptor was obtained from a woman aged 65 to 85 in a cohort exposed to, infected with or recovered from COVID-19 (not recorded which). The CDR3 DNA reads as TGCGCCAGCAGCACACGAGCGGGGGCCGGGGAGCTGTTTTTT. Translated, it gives CASSTRAGAGELFF.